The present T cell receptor beta chain was sequenced within a study of blood T cell repertoires in COVID-19. The overall study: The United States, Italy and Spain were the sources of the acute and convalescent COVID-19 samples.

This CDR3 is 10 amino acids long. In germline, CDR1 is SNHLY, CDR2 FYNNEI. Deletions cut 6 bases from V and 5 bases from J, with 4 bases between. TCRdb's copy holds only in-frame clones and misses some; the assay was immunoSEQ multiplex PCR. The profile covers 200,000 to 250,000 clones, with 81% appearing a single time and 7.5% taken by the ten largest. Sample: peripheral blood. This receptor was obtained from a woman of 80 years or more with COVID-19, enrolled during active disease. The chain joins TRBV2 to TRBJ2-5, with unresolved D. The CDR3 reads CASRYETQYF. The DNA of the CDR3 is TGTGCCAGCAGATATGAGACCCAGTACTTC.